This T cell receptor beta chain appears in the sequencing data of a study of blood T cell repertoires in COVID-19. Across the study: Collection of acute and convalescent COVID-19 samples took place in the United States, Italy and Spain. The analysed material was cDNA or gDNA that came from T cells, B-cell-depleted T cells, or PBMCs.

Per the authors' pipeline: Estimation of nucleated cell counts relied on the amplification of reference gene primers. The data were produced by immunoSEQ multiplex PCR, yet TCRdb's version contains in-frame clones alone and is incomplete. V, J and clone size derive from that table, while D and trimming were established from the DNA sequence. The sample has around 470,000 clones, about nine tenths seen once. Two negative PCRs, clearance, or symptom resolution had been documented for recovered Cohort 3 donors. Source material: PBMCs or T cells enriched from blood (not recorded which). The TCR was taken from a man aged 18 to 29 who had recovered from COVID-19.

CDR3 in amino acids: CASSPRAETQYF. The CDR3 DNA reads as TGTGCCAGCAGTCCCCGAGCCGAGACCCAGTACTTC. V and J are TRBV6-5 and TRBJ2-5; D uncertain. With 5 bases removed from V and 5 bases from J, the gap between germline ends came to 9 bases. CDR1 and CDR2 from the germline V gene are MNHEY and SVGAGI. The CDR3 has 12 residues.